What follows are 9 T cell receptor beta chains derived from one specimen sequenced in a study of tumor and adjacent non-tumor tissue in lung cancer. The template was RNA from unsorted bulk tissue. Distant lung tissue was collected more than 3 cm away from the tumor edge. TCRbeta libraries were built with three rounds of nested PCR, modified from ARM-PCR. MiXCR, applied by TCRdb to the multiplex PCR reads, yields one record per CDR3 protein. The sample lists 70,000 to 90,000 distinct CDR3 sequences; approximately 80% were seen once. The sequenced material came from distant non-tumor lung tissue. The receptors here all came from a man in his fifties or sixties with non-small cell lung cancer.

Concerning this clonotype: Relative to the germline gene, one junction end is altered; a read error may explain this. The V call is TRBV20-1, the J call TRBJ2-1, with a weak D call TRBD2 (6 bases). CDR3 length equals 15 residues. The V gene's germline CDR1 is DFQATT and CDR2 SNEGSKA (reference sequence). CDR3 coding DNA: TGCAGTGCCACGATAGGGCCGGGAGTCGGGAATGGGCAGTTCTTC. This translates into CSATIGPGVGNGQFF.

J is TRBJ2-5 and V is TRBV11-2; D could derive from TRBD1 or TRBD2 (5 bases each). Trimming cost V 3 bases and J 1 base, with 21 bases left between them. The germline CDR1 and CDR2 sequences are SGHAT and FQNNGV. The CDR3 is 18 amino acids. The CDR3 is CASSFLRDPTLFQETQYF. In nucleotides, the CDR3 is TGTGCCAGCAGCTTCCTACGGGACCCGACCCTATTCCAAGAGACCCAGTACTTC.

A word on this clonotype: This may be a read error: a much more frequent sequence differs by one nucleotide. V and J are TRBV28 and TRBJ1-2; possible D gene TRBD1, 6 bases. In germline, CDR1 is MDHEN, CDR2 SYDVKM. The CDR3 runs to 13 residues. V was shortened by 8 bases and J by 8 bases, with 18 bases between the two germline ends. As DNA, the CDR3 is TGTGCCAGCGGTGACCCGGGACAACGAGGCTACACCTTC. Its translation is CASGDPGQRGYTF.

On this clonotype: The conserved final phenylalanine or tryptophan is absent from the CDR3, which likely points to a read error. The chain employs TRBV29-1 and TRBJ1-2, with D tentatively TRBD1 (5 bases). This CDR3 is built from 15 residues. Germline V CDR1 and CDR2: SQVTM, ANQGSEA. The CDR3 DNA sequence: TGCATCGTTGAAGCCATAGCCGGGGTTCAGGGTGGCTACACCTTA. The encoded protein is CIVEAIAGVQGGYTL.

Concerning this clonotype itself: An end of the junction does not agree with germline; a read error may underlie this. The gene calls are TRBV11-2 and TRBJ2-6; 7 bases match TRBD2. CDR3 length: 18 residues. CDR1 and CDR2 from the germline V gene are SGHAT and FQNNGV. The CDR3 sequence: CASSPTSARATGTNVMTF. In DNA form, the CDR3 reads TGTGCCAGCAGTCCAACTAGCGCGAGAGCCACTGGGACCAACGTCATGACTTTC.

This clonotype was seen a few times. This chain links TRBV9 with TRBJ2-2; D is perhaps TRBD1 (5 bases). Germline lookup yields CDR1 SGDLS and CDR2 YYNGEE. The CDR3 has 15 amino acids. V was clipped by 0 bases and J by 3 bases, with 9 bases between them. The CDR3: CASSVEGRYTGELFF. In DNA, the CDR3 is TGTGCCAGCAGCGTAGAGGGGCGCTACACCGGGGAGCTGTTTTTT.

The V and J genes are TRBV11-2 and TRBJ2-5; D remains ambiguous. Germline CDR1 and CDR2: SGHAT and FQNNGV. The CDR3 is 15 amino acids. Between the trimmed V and J ends, which lost 2 bases and 1 base, there was a span of 11 bases. CDR3 protein: CASSLRLSIQETQYF. CDR3 bases: TGTGCCAGCAGCTTACGGCTAAGCATCCAAGAGACCCAGTACTTC. Variable domain in full (rest from reference TRBV11-2 and TRBJ2-5): EAGVAQSPRYKIIEKRQSVAFWCNPISGHATLYWYQQILGQGPKLLIQFQNNGVVDDSQLPKDRFSAERLKGVDSTLKIQPAKLEDSAVYLCASSLRLSIQETQYFGPGTRLLVL.

As for this clonotype: One end of the junction is discordant with germline, which a read error may explain. The rearrangement uses TRBV6-5 and TRBJ2-7; D is perhaps TRBD2 (6 bases). This CDR3 is built from 14 residues. CDR1 MNHEY and CDR2 SVGAGI come from the germline V gene. The CDR3, as DNA: TGTGCCAGCAATGCCCGGGACTCTTGGGGCGAGCGGTACTTC. Its translation is CASNARDSWGERYF.

A word on this clonotype: A much larger clonotype is one base distant, so this may be a read error. The chain combines TRBV5-4 with TRBJ2-5, with 10 bases lining up with TRBD2. The germline CDR1 and CDR2 sequences are SGHNT and YYREEE (reference sequence). CDR3 length: 15 amino acids. The CDR3 DNA follows: TGTGCCATCAGCACCCAGCGGGAGGGCCCTCAGACCCAGTACTTC. It encodes CAISTQREGPQTQYF. Full variable domain (remainder filled in from reference TRBV5-4 and TRBJ2-5): ETGVTQSPTHLIKTRGQQVTLRCSSQSGHNTVSWYQQALGQGPQFIFQYYREEENGRGNFPPRFSGLQFPNYSSELNVNALELDDSALYLCAISTQREGPQTQYFGPGTRLLVL.